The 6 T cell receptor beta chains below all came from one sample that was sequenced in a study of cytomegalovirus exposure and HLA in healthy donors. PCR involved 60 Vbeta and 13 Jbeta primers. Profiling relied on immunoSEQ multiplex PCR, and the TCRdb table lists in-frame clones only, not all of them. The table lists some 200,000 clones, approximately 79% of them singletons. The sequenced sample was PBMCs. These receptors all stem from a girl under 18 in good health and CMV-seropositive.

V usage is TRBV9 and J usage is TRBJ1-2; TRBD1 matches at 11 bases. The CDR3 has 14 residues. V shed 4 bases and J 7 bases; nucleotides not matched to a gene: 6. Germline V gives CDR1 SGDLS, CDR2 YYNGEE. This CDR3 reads CASSQGQGAVGYTF. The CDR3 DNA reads TGTGCCAGCAGCCAAGGACAGGGGGCGGTTGGCTACACCTTC.

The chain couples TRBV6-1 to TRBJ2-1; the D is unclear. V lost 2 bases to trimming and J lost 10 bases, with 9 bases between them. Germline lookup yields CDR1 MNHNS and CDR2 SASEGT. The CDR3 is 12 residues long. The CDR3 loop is CASSELAWEQFF. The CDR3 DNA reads TGTGCCAGCAGTGAATTGGCATGGGAGCAGTTCTTC.

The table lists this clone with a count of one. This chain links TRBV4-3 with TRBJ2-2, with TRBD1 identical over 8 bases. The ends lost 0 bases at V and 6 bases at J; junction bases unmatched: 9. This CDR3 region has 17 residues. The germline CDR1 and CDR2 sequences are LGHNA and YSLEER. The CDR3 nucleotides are TGCGCCAGCAGCCAAGATGGGGCGGGGACAGGACCCGGGGAGCTGTTTTTT. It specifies CASSQDGAGTGPGELFF.

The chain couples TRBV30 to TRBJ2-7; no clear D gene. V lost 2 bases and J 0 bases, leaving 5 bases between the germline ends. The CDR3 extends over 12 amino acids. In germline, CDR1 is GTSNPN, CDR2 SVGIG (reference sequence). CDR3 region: CAWSILSYEQYF. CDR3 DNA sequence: TGTGCCTGGAGTATTCTCTCCTACGAGCAGTACTTC.

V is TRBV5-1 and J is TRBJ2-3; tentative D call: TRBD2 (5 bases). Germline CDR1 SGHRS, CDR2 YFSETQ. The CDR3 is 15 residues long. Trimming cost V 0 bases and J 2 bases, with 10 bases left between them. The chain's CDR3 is CASSLAGDTTDTQYF. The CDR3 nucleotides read TGCGCCAGCAGCTTGGCCGGGGATACCACAGATACGCAGTATTTT.

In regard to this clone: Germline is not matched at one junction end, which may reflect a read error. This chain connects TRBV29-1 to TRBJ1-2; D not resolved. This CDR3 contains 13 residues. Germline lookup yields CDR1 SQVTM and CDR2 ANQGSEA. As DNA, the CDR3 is TGCAGCCTTGAGGAGTCGGTAGGCTATGGCTACACCTTC. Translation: CSLEESVGYGYTF.